This record covers a single TCR beta chain. Antigen unknown. The PCR ran on 60 Vbeta and 13 Jbeta primers. Sequencing used immunoSEQ multiplex PCR; TCRdb keeps in-frame clones, though not all of them. Among some 130,000 clones listed, 75% to 90% were seen once. The sample originates from a study of cytomegalovirus exposure and HLA in healthy donors. Study-level points and caveats: Looking again later, the authors saw that most CMV-associated TCR beta chains seemed HLA-restricted. An analysis that was carried out later associated 15,000 to 20,000 TCR beta sequences with HLA alleles at 0.05 false discovery rate. The authors enumerated roughly 160 TCR beta chains as linked to cytomegalovirus.

The sequence was collected from a middle-aged woman in good health and CMV-seropositive. The sequencing input was PBMCs.

The CDR3 reads CAWSPDRATPSEAFF. In nucleotides, the CDR3 is TGTGCCTGGAGTCCCGACAGGGCGACCCCCTCTGAAGCTTTCTTT. The rearrangement links TRBV30 to TRBJ1-1, with TRBD1 matching 7 bases. Germline values: CDR1 GTSNPN, CDR2 SVGIG (reference sequence). V shed 2 bases, J shed 6 bases, and the junction held 12 bases outside the gene matches. The CDR3 has 15 residues.